A selection of T cell receptor beta chains follows, all from one sample in a study of blood T cell repertoires in COVID-19. TCRdb's copy holds only in-frame clones and misses some; the assay was immunoSEQ multiplex PCR. Of approximately 110,000 clones detected, more than 80% appear once; the ten largest clones hold around 10%. Source material: peripheral blood. The receptors come from a woman in her 70s with acute or convalescent COVID-19. CDR3s include the opening cysteine and the closing phenylalanine or tryptophan. A D gene is named only where the DNA matches it firmly. Clone size appears in some rows only: once, few, many, or a class for an expanded clone.

J gene | D gene | clone size | CDR3 length | V gene | CDR3 DNA | CDR3 protein
TRBJ2-2 | NA | few | 14 | TRBV6-6 | TGTGCCAGCAATCTAGCGTCGAACACCGGGGAGCTGTTTTTT | CASNLASNTGELFF
TRBJ1-3 | NA | NA | 15 | TRBV18 | TGTGCCAGCTCACCACGACCGGGGGCTGGAAACACCATATATTTT | CASSPRPGAGNTIYF
TRBJ1-5 | NA | NA | 14 | TRBV27 | TGTGCCAGCAGTTTACTTGCAGGAAATCAGCCCCAGCATTTT | CASSLLAGNQPQHF
TRBJ2-5 | NA | NA | 16 | TRBV5-4 | TGTGCCAGCAGCCCTAAGCCAGGAAGGGGACAAGAGACCCAGTACTTC | CASSPKPGRGQETQYF
TRBJ1-4 | NA | NA | 13 | TRBV30 | TGTGCCTATCGACAGAGAGCGAATGAAAAACTGTTTTTT | CAYRQRANEKLFF
TRBJ2-4 | TRBD1 | NA | 14 | TRBV14 | TGTGCCAGCAGCCAAACCAGGGGGCATAACATTCAGTACTTC | CASSQTRGHNIQYF
TRBJ1-5 | TRBD1 | few | 14 | TRBV10-3 | TGTGCCATCAGCCAGGGGGCTACGGGTCAGCCCCAGCATTTT | CAISQGATGQPQHF
TRBJ2-1 | NA | NA | 15 | TRBV5-4 | TGTGCCAGCAGCTTGGCGGGGGACGCTCGTAATGAGCAGTTCTTC | CASSLAGDARNEQFF
TRBJ1-1 | NA | NA | 15 | TRBV4-3 | TGCGCCAGCAGCCAAGGTACAGGGTTGGGCACTGAAGCTTTCTTT | CASSQGTGLGTEAFF
TRBJ2-1 | TRBD1 | NA | 14 | TRBV9 | TGTGCCACCTCAACGGGACAGGGATACAATGAGCAGTTCTTC | CATSTGQGYNEQFF
TRBJ1-2 | NA | NA | 14 | TRBV9 | TGTGCCAGCAGCGTAGGGTCGGCAGGGGATGGTTACACCTTC | CASSVGSAGDGYTF
TRBJ1-2 | NA | NA | 15 | TRBV2 | TGTGCCAGCACCCGCGACAGGTTCACTAACTATGGCTACACCTTC | CASTRDRFTNYGYTF
TRBJ2-3 | TRBD2 | NA | 16 | TRBV7-9 | TGTGCCAGCAGCTTAGGCCCTAGCGGGGGGACAGATACGCAGTATTTT | CASSLGPSGGTDTQYF
TRBJ2-7 | TRBD2 | NA | 14 | TRBV10-1 | TGCGCCAGCAAGGTTTCTAGCGGGGACTACGAGCAGTACTTC | CASKVSSGDYEQYF
TRBJ2-1 | TRBD1 | NA | 12 | TRBV27 | TGTGCCAGCAGGACAGGGGGCAATGAGCAGTTCTTC | CASRTGGNEQFF
TRBJ1-2 | NA | NA | 12 | TRBV5-1 | TGCGCCAGCAGCTTACAGGGAGTTGGCTACACCTTC | CASSLQGVGYTF